Following are 29 T cell receptor beta chains from one sample sequenced in a study of tumor-infiltrating lymphocytes in primary liver carcinoma. With a constant-region primer, TCR beta cDNA was made from 450 to 650 ng of total RNA. Each TCR beta library was derived from three nested multiplex PCR rounds that employed slightly modified ARM-PCR. The two initial PCR rounds, around 10 cycles each, used TRBV1-TRBV30 forward and C-beta reverse primers. TCRdb reprocessed the multiplex PCR reads with MiXCR, giving one entry per CDR3 protein. The top ten hold about 9.4% of the sample, which has about 320,000 distinct CDR3 sequences, 65% seen once. Germline DNA was extracted too, while blood RNA derived from unsorted whole blood. The specimen sequenced was peripheral blood. The receptors come from a man aged 40-55 years with primary liver carcinoma and hepatitis B virus infection.

For this clonotype: This sequence may be a read error, since a much larger clone differs from it by one base. The chain uses TRBV6-5 and TRBJ2-5; TRBD2 matches at 7 bases. This CDR3 comprises 15 residues. CDR1 MNHEY and CDR2 SVGAGI come from the germline V gene. The CDR3 bases are TGTGCCAGCAGTTACTCGAGGGGAGGGCAAGATACCCAGTACTTC. This gives the protein CASSYSRGGQDTQYF.

The chain combines TRBV28 with TRBJ2-7; no clear D. CDR1 and CDR2 (germline): MDHEN, SYDVKM. This CDR3 has 16 amino acids. Between the trimmed V and J ends, which lost 3 bases and 0 bases, there was a span of 15 bases. CDR3 residues: CASSLGKTASSYEQYF. The CDR3, as DNA: TGTGCCAGCAGTTTGGGGAAGACGGCAAGCTCCTACGAGCAGTACTTC.

Comment on this clonotype: Since no conserved phenylalanine or tryptophan closes the CDR3, a read error is the likely cause. The rearrangement joins TRBV5-4 to TRBJ1-2; TRBD1 matches at 10 bases. V lost 4 bases and J lost 2; bases outside the gene matches: 8. Germline CDR1 SGHNT, CDR2 YYREEE (reference sequence). The CDR3 has 16 amino acids. CDR3 nucleotide sequence: TGTGCCAGCAGCGCCGTGGGGACAGGGGTAAACTATGGCTACACCTCC. Translation gives CASSAVGTGVNYGYTS.

The sample holds many counts of this clonotype. The chain employs TRBV6-5 and TRBJ2-7; D remains ambiguous. Germline-derived CDR1 and CDR2 are MNHEY and SVGAGI. Trimming cost V 2 bases and J 7 bases, with 15 bases left between them. This CDR3 is built from 14 residues. The CDR3 loop is CASSYLSGGGEQYF. The CDR3 coding sequence is TGTGCCAGCAGTTACCTCAGTGGTGGCGGAGAGCAGTACTTC.

Regarding this clonotype: A much more abundant neighbour one base away suggests this may be a read error. The V call is TRBV4-1, the J call TRBJ2-3; perhaps TRBD2 as D (5 bases). Between the trimmed V and J ends, which lost 3 bases and 1 base, there was a span of 11 bases. Germline V lookup: CDR1 MGHRA, CDR2 YSYEKL. CDR3 length equals 15 residues. CDR3 amino acids: CASSQSVRGTDTQYF. CDR3 bases: TGCGCCAGCAGCCAGAGCGTGAGGGGCACAGATACGCAGTATTTT.

As for this clonotype: The junction departs from the called germline gene at one end, perhaps through a read error. This chain joins TRBV4-3 and TRBJ2-6; 8 nucleotides align to TRBD2. CDR1 is LGHNA, CDR2 YSLEER, per germline. This CDR3 has 18 residues. CDR3 DNA sequence: TGCGCCAGCAGTTCCGGACTAGCAGGAATTTCTGGGACCAACGTCCTGACTTTC. Translated: CASSSGLAGISGTNVLTF.

Concerning this clonotype itself: A read error may account for a junction end that differs from germline. The V gene is TRBV29-1, the J gene TRBJ1-2; no definite D call. This CDR3 is 12 amino acids long. Per germline, CDR1 SQVTM and CDR2 ANQGSEA. CDR3 DNA sequence: TGCAGCCTTGTAGTACGGGCCTACGGCTACATCTTC. Translation gives CSLVVRAYGYIF. The complete variable domain, with remaining parts taken from reference TRBV29-1 and TRBJ1-2, reads SAVISQKPSRDICQRGTSLTIQCQVDSQVTMMFWYRQQPGQSLTLIATANQGSEATYESGFVIDKFPISRPNLTFSTLTVSNMSPEDSSIYLCSLVVRAYGYIFGSGTRLTVV.

This clonotype occurred many times. The chain couples TRBV29-1 to TRBJ2-7; unclear D gene. Trimming left V 5 bases short and J 2 bases short, with 10 bases between. CDR1 SQVTM and CDR2 ANQGSEA come from the germline V gene. The CDR3 sequence is 12 residues long. CDR3 amino acids: CSVTDGTYEQYF. As DNA, the CDR3 is TGCAGCGTTACCGACGGAACCTACGAGCAGTACTTC.

About this clonotype itself: The CDR3 does not close with the conserved phenylalanine or tryptophan, likely indicating a read error. The CDR3, as DNA: TGTGCCAGCAGTCTACCGAGACAGGGGAGGAAAGGACCTAGGGGCTACGAGCAGTACTTA. It encodes CASSLPRQGRKGPRGYEQYL. This chain joins TRBV6-1 and TRBJ2-7; 8 positions match TRBD1. The V gene's germline CDR1 is MNHNS and CDR2 SASEGT. The V segment lost 5 bases and the J segment 3 bases; nucleotides outside the gene matches: 24. The CDR3 loop spans 20 amino acids.

This clonotype has only one observation. The conserved phenylalanine or tryptophan is not found at the CDR3 terminus, so this likely reflects a read error. This chain links TRBV11-2 with TRBJ2-2, with D possibly matching TRBD1 (5 bases). This CDR3 has 11 amino acids. Germline assignment: CDR1 SGHAT and CDR2 FQNNGV. The CDR3 region is CVSRQTGELFS. Here the CDR3 DNA reads TGTGTCAGCAGACAGACCGGGGAGCTGTTTTCT.

In the case of this clonotype: Without the conserved terminal phenylalanine or tryptophan, this CDR3 likely stems from a read error. The rearrangement links TRBV7-9 to TRBJ2-2; D remains ambiguous. CDR1 and CDR2 (germline): SEHNR, FQNEAQ (reference sequence). This CDR3 contains 12 residues. Trimming pared 5 bases from V and 6 bases from J, leaving 7 bases between. CDR3 sequence (DNA): TGTGCCAGCAGCCTCAACCCCGGGGAGCTGTTTCTT. Its translation is CASSLNPGELFL.

V usage is TRBV24-1 and J usage is TRBJ2-2; 7 bases agree with TRBD1. Germline V gene data show CDR1 as KGHDR and CDR2 as SFDVKD. This CDR3 region has 14 residues. Germline trimming cut 9 bases from V and 4 bases from J; bases unmatched to any gene: 7. CDR3 sequence: CATAAQGSTGELFF. The CDR3 DNA reads TGTGCCACCGCGGCACAGGGGTCCACCGGGGAGCTGTTTTTT.

Details on this clonotype: An end of the junction differs from the germline gene, which may be a read error. The chain combines TRBV6-1 with TRBJ1-5; D not certain. The CDR3 has 14 residues. CDR1 and CDR2 from the germline V gene are MNHNS and SASEGT. CDR3 residues: CASSGDHSNQLQHF. The CDR3 coding sequence is TGTGCCAGCAGTGGAGACCATAGCAATCAGCTCCAGCACTTT.

In this sample, this clonotype turned up many times. This sequence joins TRBV11-1 and TRBJ2-5, with D uncertain. Germline V lookup: CDR1 SGHAT, CDR2 FQDESV (reference sequence). V was shortened by 5 bases and J by 3 bases, with 10 bases between the two germline ends. The CDR3 spans 13 residues. The CDR3 reads CASSPNMEETQYF. CDR3 DNA: TGTGCCAGCAGCCCCAACATGGAAGAGACCCAGTACTTC.

As to this clonotype: The junction does not match germline at one end; this may be a read error. The chain is built from TRBV11-1 and TRBJ2-7; D call uncertain. The germline CDR1 and CDR2 sequences are SGHAT and FQDESV (reference sequence). This CDR3 has 12 amino acids. CDR3 in DNA: TGCGCCAGCAGCTTAGAGAGGACCGAGCAGTACTTC. Protein sequence: CASSLERTEQYF.

The rearrangement joins TRBV7-8 to TRBJ1-6; D call uncertain. V was trimmed by 10 bases and J by 0 bases, leaving 13 bases between them. From germline, CDR1 is SGHVS and CDR2 FQNEAQ. The CDR3 sequence is 15 residues long. CDR3 sequence: CATLGGSSYNSPLHF. As DNA, the CDR3 is TGTGCCACCCTAGGAGGGAGCTCCTATAATTCACCCCTCCACTTT.

This clonotype was observed a handful of times. The V call is TRBV30, the J call TRBJ2-7, with D unclear. The CDR3 spans 11 residues. Germline-derived CDR1 and CDR2 are GTSNPN and SVGIG (reference sequence). In DNA, the CDR3 is TGTGCGATTCACCTAGGGTACGAGCAGTACTTC. Encoded protein: CAIHLGYEQYF.

A word on this clonotype: The conserved closing phenylalanine or tryptophan is absent in this CDR3, likely reflecting a read error. Because the CDR3's place on the DNA is in doubt, the DNA is left out and the CDR3 is given as listed by TCRdb. The chain employs TRBV11-3 and TRBJ2-1; no check of the table's D call, TRBD2, against the DNA was made. From germline, CDR1 is SGHNT and CDR2 YENEEA. The CDR3 totals 17 residues, both ends included. This CDR3 reads CASSLGVPGLPHNEQLS.

This clonotype was seen many times. V gene TRBV11-2 combines with J gene TRBJ2-7; 7 nucleotides align to TRBD2. The ends lost 5 bases at V and 0 bases at J; junction bases unmatched: 4. Germline loops: CDR1 SGHAT, CDR2 FQNNGV. This CDR3 comprises 14 residues. CDR3 in amino acids: CASSRWTSSYEQYF. In DNA form, the CDR3 reads TGTGCCAGCAGCCGATGGACTAGCTCCTACGAGCAGTACTTC.

The sample holds many counts of this clonotype. V is TRBV6-2 or TRBV6-3 and J is TRBJ2-1, with 7 bases matching TRBD2. CDR1 is MNHEY and CDR2 is SVGEGT in the germline V gene. The CDR3 is made up of 17 amino acids. The V segment lost 2 bases and the J segment 2 bases; nucleotides outside the gene matches: 9. The CDR3 coding sequence is TGTGCCAGCAGTTACCCCTTAGGCGGGAGTACCTACAATGAGCAGTTCTTC. Amino acids: CASSYPLGGSTYNEQFF.

Worth noting for this clonotype: Since a much larger clone is just one base distant, this may be a read error. V usage is TRBV29-1 and J usage is TRBJ2-7; the D call may be TRBD1 or TRBD2 (5 bases each). Trimming left V 5 bases short and J 2 bases short, with 7 bases between. Per the germline V gene, CDR1 is SQVTM and CDR2 is ANQGSEA. CDR3 length: 11 residues. The CDR3 region is CSVMGAYEQYF. CDR3 nucleotide sequence: TGCAGCGTTATGGGGGCCTACGAGCAGTACTTC.

This clonotype was found once. A read error may explain this, as a much larger clone is one base away. The V and J genes are TRBV12-3 or TRBV12-4 and TRBJ2-1; D gene ambiguous. CDR3 length: 11 residues. The CDR3 here is CANSFTDPQFF. Written as DNA, the CDR3 is TGTGCCAACAGTTTTACGGATCCGCAGTTCTTC.

This clonotype was picked up a small number of times. The chain carries TRBV6-6 and TRBJ1-1; TRBD1 aligns across 9 bases. Germline-derived CDR1 and CDR2 are MNHNY and SVGAGI (reference sequence). The CDR3 consists of 15 residues. V gave up 6 bases and J gave up 5 bases; unmatched junction bases: 10. The CDR3 nucleotides are TGTGCCAGCAGCCCCTTGGACAGGGGAGGGACTGAAGCTTTCTTT. Translation: CASSPLDRGGTEAFF.

This clonotype has just a few counts. The CDR3 spells CASSLVRPSSGANVLTF. Here the CDR3 DNA reads TGTGCCAGCAGCTTGGTACGGCCCAGCTCTGGGGCCAACGTCCTGACTTTC. This chain connects TRBV5-6 to TRBJ2-6, with D uncertain. Germline lookup yields CDR1 SGHDT and CDR2 YYEEEE. This CDR3 has 17 residues. The V end lost 0 bases, the J end lost 0 bases, and 10 bases lay between the germline ends.

The V gene is TRBV28, the J gene TRBJ2-7; maybe TRBD1 (5 bases). The V end was cut by 6 bases, the J end by 7 bases, with 13 bases between. The CDR3 runs to 12 residues. Germline CDR1 is MDHEN and CDR2 is SYDVKM. The CDR3 DNA is TGTGCCAGCAGGGTGGACAACCGAGAGCAGTACTTC. Translating gives CASRVDNREQYF.

This chain links TRBV19 with TRBJ2-1; D gene ambiguous. Per the germline V gene, CDR1 is LNHDA and CDR2 is SQIVND (reference sequence). Trimming shortened V by 2 bases and J by 14 bases, and 16 bases separated the two germline ends. The CDR3 has 13 amino acids. As DNA, the CDR3 is TGTGCCAGTAGTATAAGAGCGTACGCCCCGGAGTTCTTC. The encoded protein is CASSIRAYAPEFF.

Note on this clonotype: The junction shows a germline mismatch at one end, possibly a read error. The chain is built from TRBV12-3 or TRBV12-4 and TRBJ2-1, with unresolved D. This CDR3 has 14 residues. The CDR3 is CASSFGRSYSEQFF. Written as DNA, the CDR3 is TGTGCCAGCAGTTTCGGGCGCTCCTACAGTGAGCAGTTCTTT.

As for this clonotype: A read error may be the cause here, since a much bigger clone is one base away. The chain recombines TRBV12-3 or TRBV12-4 with TRBJ2-2; either TRBD1 or TRBD2 may fit D (5 bases each). The CDR3 extends over 15 amino acids. With 8 bases removed from V and 7 bases from J, the gap between germline ends came to 20 bases. The CDR3 nucleotides are TGTGCCAGCCGCCCTTCCAGGGAGCTGGGCGGGGAGCTGTTTTTT. Residues: CASRPSRELGGELFF.

In the case of this clonotype: Mismatch with germline at one junction end may stem from a read error. The chain uses TRBV29-1 and TRBJ1-4; tentatively, D is TRBD1 (6 bases). The CDR3 length is 12 residues. Germline CDR1 reads SQVTM; CDR2 reads ANQGSEA. CDR3 in DNA: TGTAGCGTTGAGGGGGTGGGCGAAAACCTGTTTTTT. Translated, it gives CSVEGVGENLFF.